The present T cell receptor (beta chain) was sequenced within a study of blood T cell repertoires in COVID-19. Study summary: COVID-19 samples, acute and convalescent, were from the United States, Italy and Spain. Sample material is recorded as cDNA or gDNA derived from T cells, B-cell-depleted T cells, or PBMCs.

Trimming took 5 bases from V and 11 from J; bases not matched to a gene: 11. The germline CDR1 and CDR2 sequences are MNHEY and SVGAGI. The CDR3 has 13 residues. Under the authors' procedure: It was from reference gene primer amplification that nucleated cell counts were estimated. The assay was immunoSEQ multiplex PCR, and TCRdb's table has in-frame clones only and misses some. V and J calls and clone size are given by that table; D and trimming were obtained from the DNA. The data show about 130,000 clones, around 86% seen once. The J gene is TRBJ1-1, the V gene TRBV6-5, with 7 bases fitting TRBD1. This clonotype originated in a man at least 80 years old with active or convalescent COVID-19. Material: peripheral blood. CDR3 region: CASSPPGTAVAFF. The CDR3 bases are TGTGCCAGCAGTCCACCAGGGACAGCTGTCGCTTTCTTT.